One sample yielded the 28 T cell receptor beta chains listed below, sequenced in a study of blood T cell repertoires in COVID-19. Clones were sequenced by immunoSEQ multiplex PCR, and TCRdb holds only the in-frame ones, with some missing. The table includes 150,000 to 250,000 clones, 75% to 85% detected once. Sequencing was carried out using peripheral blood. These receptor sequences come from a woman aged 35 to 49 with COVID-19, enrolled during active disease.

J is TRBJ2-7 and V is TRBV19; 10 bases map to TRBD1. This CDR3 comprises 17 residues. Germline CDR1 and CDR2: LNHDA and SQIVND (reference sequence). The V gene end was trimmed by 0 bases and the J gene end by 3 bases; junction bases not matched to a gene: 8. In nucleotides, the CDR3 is TGTGCCAGTAGTATAGATCTCTTCGGGACAGGGGACTACGAGCAGTACTTC. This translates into CASSIDLFGTGDYEQYF.

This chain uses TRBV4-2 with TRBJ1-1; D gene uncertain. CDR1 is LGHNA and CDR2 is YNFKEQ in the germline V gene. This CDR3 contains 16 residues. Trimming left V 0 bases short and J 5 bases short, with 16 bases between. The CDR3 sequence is CASSQDRGGVRTEAFF. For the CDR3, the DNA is TGTGCCAGCAGCCAAGATCGCGGCGGGGTGAGGACTGAAGCTTTCTTT.

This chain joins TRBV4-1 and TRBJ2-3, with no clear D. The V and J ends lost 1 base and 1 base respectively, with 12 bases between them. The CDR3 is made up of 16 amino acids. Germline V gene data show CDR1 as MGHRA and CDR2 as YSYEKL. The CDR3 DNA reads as TGCGCCAGCAGCCAAGTAGTCTCTGTGGGCACAGATACGCAGTATTTT. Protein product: CASSQVVSVGTDTQYF.

CDR3 sequence (DNA): TGCACCAGCATACGACTAGCGGGGGGCCAGGAGACCCAGTACTTC. The encoded protein is CTSIRLAGGQETQYF. The V and J genes are TRBV1 and TRBJ2-5; the DNA was not used to check the table's D call, TRBD2. TRBV1 is termed a pseudogene. The CDR3 sequence is 15 residues long.

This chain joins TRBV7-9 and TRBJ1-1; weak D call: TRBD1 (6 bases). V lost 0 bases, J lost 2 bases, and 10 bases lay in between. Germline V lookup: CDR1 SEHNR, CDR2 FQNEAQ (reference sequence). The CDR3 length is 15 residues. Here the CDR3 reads CASSLAGTLNTEAFF. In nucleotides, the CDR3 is TGTGCCAGCAGCTTAGCAGGGACACTAAACACTGAAGCTTTCTTT.

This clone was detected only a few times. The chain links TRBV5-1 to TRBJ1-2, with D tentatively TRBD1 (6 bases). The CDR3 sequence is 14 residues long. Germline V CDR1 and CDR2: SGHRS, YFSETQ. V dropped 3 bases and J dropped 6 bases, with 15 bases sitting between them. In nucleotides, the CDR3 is TGCGCCAGCAGCTCCAGGTGGGGGCAAGATGGCTACACCTTC. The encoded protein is CASSSRWGQDGYTF.

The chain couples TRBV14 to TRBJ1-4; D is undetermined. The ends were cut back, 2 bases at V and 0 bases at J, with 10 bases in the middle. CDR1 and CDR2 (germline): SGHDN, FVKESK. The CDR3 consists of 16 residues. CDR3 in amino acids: CASSQFEGSTNEKLFF. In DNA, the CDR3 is TGTGCCAGCAGCCAATTCGAGGGTTCAACTAATGAAAAACTGTTTTTT.

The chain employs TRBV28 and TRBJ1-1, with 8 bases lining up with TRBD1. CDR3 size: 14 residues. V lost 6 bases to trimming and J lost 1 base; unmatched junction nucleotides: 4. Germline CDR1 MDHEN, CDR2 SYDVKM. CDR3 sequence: CASSPDRGNTEAFF. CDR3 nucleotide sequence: TGTGCCAGCAGCCCAGACAGGGGGAACACTGAAGCTTTCTTT.

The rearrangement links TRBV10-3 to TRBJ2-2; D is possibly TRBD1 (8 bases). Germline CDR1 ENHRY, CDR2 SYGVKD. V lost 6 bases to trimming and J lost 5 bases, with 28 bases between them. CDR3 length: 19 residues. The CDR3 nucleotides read TGTGCCATCAGCGGGGGGTCAGCGACAGGGGCTGGGGGTACCGGGGAGCTGTTTTTT. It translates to CAISGGSATGAGGTGELFF.

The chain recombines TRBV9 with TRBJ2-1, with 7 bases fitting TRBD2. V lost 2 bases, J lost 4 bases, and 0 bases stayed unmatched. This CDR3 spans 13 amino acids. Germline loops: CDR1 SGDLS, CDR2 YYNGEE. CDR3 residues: CASSVGRYNEQFF. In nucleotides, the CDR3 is TGTGCCAGCAGCGTCGGGAGGTACAATGAGCAGTTCTTC.

The CDR3 protein is CATSSSSYNEQFF. The CDR3 region has the DNA TGTGCCACCAGTTCGAGCTCCTACAATGAGCAGTTCTTC. This chain uses TRBV24-1 with TRBJ2-1; D remains ambiguous. Trimming removed 6 bases from V and 0 bases from J, with 5 bases in between. This CDR3 contains 13 residues. Germline V gives CDR1 KGHDR, CDR2 SFDVKD.

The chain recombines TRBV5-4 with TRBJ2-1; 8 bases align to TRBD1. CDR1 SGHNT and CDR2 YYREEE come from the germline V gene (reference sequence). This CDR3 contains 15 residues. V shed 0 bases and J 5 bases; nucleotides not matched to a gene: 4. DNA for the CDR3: TGTGCCAGCAGCTTGGATCCGGGACAGGACAATGAGCAGTTCTTC. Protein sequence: CASSLDPGQDNEQFF. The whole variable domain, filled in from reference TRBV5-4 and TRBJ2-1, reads ETGVTQSPTHLIKTRGQQVTLRCSSQSGHNTVSWYQQALGQGPQFIFQYYREEENGRGNFPPRFSGLQFPNYSSELNVNALELDDSALYLCASSLDPGQDNEQFFGPGTRLTVL.

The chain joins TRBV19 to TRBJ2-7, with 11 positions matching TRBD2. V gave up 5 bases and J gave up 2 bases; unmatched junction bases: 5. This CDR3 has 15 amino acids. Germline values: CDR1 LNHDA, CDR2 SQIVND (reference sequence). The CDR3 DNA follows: TGTGCCAGTAGTTTTCGACTAGCGGGAACCTACGAGCAGTACTTC. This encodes CASSFRLAGTYEQYF.

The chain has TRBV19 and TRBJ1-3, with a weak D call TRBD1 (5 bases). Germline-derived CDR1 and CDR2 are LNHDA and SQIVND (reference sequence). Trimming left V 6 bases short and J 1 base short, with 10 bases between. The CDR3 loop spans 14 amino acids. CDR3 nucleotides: TGTGCCAGTAGCCGGGGGTTATCTGGAAACACCATATATTTT. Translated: CASSRGLSGNTIYF.

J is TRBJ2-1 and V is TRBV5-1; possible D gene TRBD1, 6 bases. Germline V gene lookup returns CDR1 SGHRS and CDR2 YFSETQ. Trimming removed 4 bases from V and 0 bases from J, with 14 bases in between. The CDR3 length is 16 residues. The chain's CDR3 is CASSPPGHSSYNEQFF. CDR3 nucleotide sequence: TGCGCCAGCAGCCCCCCGGGACACAGCTCCTACAATGAGCAGTTCTTC.

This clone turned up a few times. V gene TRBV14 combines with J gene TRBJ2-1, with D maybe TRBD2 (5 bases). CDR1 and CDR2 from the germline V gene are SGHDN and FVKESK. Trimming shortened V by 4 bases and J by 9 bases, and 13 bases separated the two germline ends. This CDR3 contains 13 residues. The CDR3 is CASSPLALGEQFF. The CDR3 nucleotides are TGTGCCAGCAGCCCTCTAGCTCTGGGTGAGCAGTTCTTC.

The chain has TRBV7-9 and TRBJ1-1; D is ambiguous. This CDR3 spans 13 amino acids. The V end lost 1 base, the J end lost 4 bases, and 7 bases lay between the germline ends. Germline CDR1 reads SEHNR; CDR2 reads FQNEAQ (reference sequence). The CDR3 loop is CASSLDAGTEAFF. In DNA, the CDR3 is TGTGCCAGCAGCTTAGATGCCGGCACTGAAGCTTTCTTT. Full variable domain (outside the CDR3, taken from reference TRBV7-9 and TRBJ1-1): DTGVSQNPRHKITKRGQNVTFRCDPISEHNRLYWYRQTLGQGPEFLTYFQNEAQLEKSRLLSDRFSAERPKGSFSTLEIQRTEQGDSAMYLCASSLDAGTEAFFGQGTRLTVV.

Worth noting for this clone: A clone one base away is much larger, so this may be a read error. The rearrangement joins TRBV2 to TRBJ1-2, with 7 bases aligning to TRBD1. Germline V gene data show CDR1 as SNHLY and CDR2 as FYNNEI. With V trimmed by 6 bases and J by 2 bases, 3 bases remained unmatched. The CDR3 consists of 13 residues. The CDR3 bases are TGTGCCAGCAGCCCGGGACAGAACTATGGCTACACCTTC. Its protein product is CASSPGQNYGYTF.

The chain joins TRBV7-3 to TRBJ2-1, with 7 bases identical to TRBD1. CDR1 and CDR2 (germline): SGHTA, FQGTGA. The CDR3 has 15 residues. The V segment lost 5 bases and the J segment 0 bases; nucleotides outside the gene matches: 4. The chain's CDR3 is CASSPGGGSYNEQFF. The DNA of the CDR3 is TGTGCCAGCAGCCCAGGGGGTGGCTCCTACAATGAGCAGTTCTTC. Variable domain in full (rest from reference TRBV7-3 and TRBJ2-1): GAGVSQTPSNKVTEKGKYVELRCDPISGHTALYWYRQSLGQGPEFLIYFQGTGAADDSGLPNDRFFAVRPEGSVSTLKIQRTERGDSAVYLCASSPGGGSYNEQFFGPGTRLTVL.

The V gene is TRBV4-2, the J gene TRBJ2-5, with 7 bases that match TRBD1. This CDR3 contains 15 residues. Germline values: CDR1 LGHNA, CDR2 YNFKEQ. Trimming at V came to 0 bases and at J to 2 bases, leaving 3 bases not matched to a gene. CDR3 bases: TGTGCCAGCAGCCAAGATGGACAGGCACAAGAGACCCAGTACTTC. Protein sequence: CASSQDGQAQETQYF.

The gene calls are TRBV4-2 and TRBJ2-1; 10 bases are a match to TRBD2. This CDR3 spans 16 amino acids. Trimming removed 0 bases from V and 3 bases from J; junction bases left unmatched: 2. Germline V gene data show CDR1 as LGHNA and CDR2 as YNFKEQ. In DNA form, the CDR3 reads TGTGCCAGCAGCCAAGAACCTAGCGGGGGCTACAATGAGCAGTTCTTC. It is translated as CASSQEPSGGYNEQFF.

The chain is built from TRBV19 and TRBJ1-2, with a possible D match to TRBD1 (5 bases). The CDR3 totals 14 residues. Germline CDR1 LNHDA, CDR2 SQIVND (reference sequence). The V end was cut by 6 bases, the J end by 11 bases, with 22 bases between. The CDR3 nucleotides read TGTGCCAGTAGCGACGGGACTGCCCTTTTTTGGTACACCTTC. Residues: CASSDGTALFWYTF.

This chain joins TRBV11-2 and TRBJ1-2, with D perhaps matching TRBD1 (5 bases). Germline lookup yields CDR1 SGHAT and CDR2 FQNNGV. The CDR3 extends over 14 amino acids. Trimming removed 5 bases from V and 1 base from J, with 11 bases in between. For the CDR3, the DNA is TGTGCCAGCAGCCCAACAGGAGTTAACTATGGCTACACCTTC. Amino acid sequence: CASSPTGVNYGYTF.

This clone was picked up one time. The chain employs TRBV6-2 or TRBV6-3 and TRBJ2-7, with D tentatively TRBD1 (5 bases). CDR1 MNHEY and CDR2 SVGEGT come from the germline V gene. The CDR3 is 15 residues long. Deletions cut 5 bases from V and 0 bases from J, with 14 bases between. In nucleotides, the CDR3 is TGTGCCAGCAGTGCTACACAGGTAAACTCCTACGAGCAGTACTTC. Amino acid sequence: CASSATQVNSYEQYF.

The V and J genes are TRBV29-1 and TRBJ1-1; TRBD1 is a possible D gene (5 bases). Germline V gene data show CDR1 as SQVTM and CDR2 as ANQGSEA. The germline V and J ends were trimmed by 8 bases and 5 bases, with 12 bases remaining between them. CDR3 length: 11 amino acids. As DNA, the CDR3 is TGCAGCATCAGGGAGGGTACTGAAGCTTTCTTT. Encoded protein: CSIREGTEAFF.

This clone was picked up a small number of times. CDR3 sequence: CASTMGLAGFYTGELFF. In nucleotides, the CDR3 is TGTGCCAGTACCATGGGACTAGCGGGTTTTTACACCGGGGAGCTGTTTTTT. The genes are TRBV19 and TRBJ2-2; 12 bases match TRBD2. After removal of 7 bases from V and 3 bases from J, the junction contained 9 bases not matched to a gene. CDR1 and CDR2 from the germline V gene are LNHDA and SQIVND (reference sequence). CDR3 length equals 17 residues.

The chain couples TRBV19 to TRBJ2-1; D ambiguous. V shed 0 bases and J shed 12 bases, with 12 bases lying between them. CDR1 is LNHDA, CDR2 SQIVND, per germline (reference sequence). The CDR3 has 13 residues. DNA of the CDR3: TGTGCCAGTAGTATAGATCGGAGTGATGGGCAGTTCTTC. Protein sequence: CASSIDRSDGQFF.

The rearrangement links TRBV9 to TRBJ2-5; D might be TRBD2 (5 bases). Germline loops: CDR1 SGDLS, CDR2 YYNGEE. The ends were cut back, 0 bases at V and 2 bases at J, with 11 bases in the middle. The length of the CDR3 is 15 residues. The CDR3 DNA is TGTGCCAGCAGCGTAGTCGGCGGGTCTCAAGAGACCCAGTACTTC. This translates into CASSVVGGSQETQYF.